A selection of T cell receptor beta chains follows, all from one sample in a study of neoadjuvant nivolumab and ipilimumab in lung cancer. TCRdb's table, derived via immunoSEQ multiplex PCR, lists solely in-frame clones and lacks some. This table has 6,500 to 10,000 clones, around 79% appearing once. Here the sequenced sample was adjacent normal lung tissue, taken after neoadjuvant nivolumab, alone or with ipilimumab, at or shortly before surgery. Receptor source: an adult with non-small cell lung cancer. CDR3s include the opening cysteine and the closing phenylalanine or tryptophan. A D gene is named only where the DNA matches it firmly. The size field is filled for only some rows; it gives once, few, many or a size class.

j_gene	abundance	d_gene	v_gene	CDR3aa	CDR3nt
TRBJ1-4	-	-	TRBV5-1	CASSLNGATNEKLFF	TGCGCCAGCAGCTTGAATGGGGCAACTAATGAAAAACTGTTTTTT
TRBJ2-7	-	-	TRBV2	CASSGVEQYF	TGTGCCAGCAGTGGGGTAGAGCAGTACTTC
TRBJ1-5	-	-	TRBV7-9	CASSLQNQPQHF	TGTGCCAGCAGCCTACAGAATCAGCCCCAGCATTTT
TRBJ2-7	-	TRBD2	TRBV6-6	CASSYSSGGTIYEQYF	TGTGCCAGCAGTTACTCAAGCGGGGGGACGATCTACGAGCAGTACTTC
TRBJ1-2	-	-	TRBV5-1	CASSFSGAGAGNYGYTF	TGCGCCAGCAGCTTCTCGGGAGCAGGGGCTGGGAACTATGGCTACACCTTC
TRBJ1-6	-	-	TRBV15	CATSTATGSPYNSPLHF	TGTGCCACCAGCACAGCCACAGGGAGCCCCTATAATTCACCCCTCCACTTT
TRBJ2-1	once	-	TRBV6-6	CASKVGRYNEQFF	TGTGCCAGCAAGGTAGGCCGCTACAATGAGCAGTTCTTC
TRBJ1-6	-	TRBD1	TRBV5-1	CASSPDRGHSNSPLHF	TGCGCCAGCAGCCCAGACAGGGGGCATAGTAATTCACCCCTCCACTTT
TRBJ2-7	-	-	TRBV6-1	CASSDTVSRLAYEQYF	TGTGCCAGCAGTGACACGGTCTCAAGGCTCGCCTACGAGCAGTACTTC
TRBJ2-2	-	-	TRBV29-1	CSVLRGQVDTGELFF	TGCAGCGTTCTTAGGGGCCAGGTAGACACCGGGGAGCTGTTTTTT
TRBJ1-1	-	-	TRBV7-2	CASSMRVNTEAFF	TGTGCCAGCAGCATGCGGGTAAACACTGAAGCTTTCTTT
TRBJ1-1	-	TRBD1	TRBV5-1	CASTWTGDMNTEAFF	TGCGCCAGCACCTGGACAGGCGACATGAACACTGAAGCTTTCTTT
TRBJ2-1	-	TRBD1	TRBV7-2	CASSTRDRANEQFF	TGTGCCAGCAGCACCCGGGACAGGGCTAATGAGCAGTTCTTC
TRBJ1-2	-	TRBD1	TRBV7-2	CASSLAPGQSNGYTF	TGTGCCAGCAGCTTAGCCCCGGGACAGTCAAATGGCTACACCTTC
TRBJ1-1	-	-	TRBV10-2	CASSGLTEAFF	TGCGCCAGCAGTGGTCTCACTGAAGCTTTCTTT
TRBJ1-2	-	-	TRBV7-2	CASSHTGGYTF	TGTGCCAGCAGCCATACAGGCGGCTACACCTTC
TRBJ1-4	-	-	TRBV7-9	CASSLGQDNEKLFF	TGTGCCAGCAGCTTAGGACAGGATAATGAAAAACTGTTTTTT
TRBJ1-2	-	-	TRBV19	CASIGGARYGYTF	TGTGCCAGTATTGGAGGGGCTAGATATGGCTACACCTTC
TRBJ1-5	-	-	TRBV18	CASSPTGNQPQHF	TGTGCCAGCTCACCTACGGGAAATCAGCCCCAGCATTTT
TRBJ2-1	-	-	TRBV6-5	CASSYGSAGAYNEQFF	TGTGCCAGCAGTTACGGGTCAGCAGGGGCCTACAATGAGCAGTTCTTC
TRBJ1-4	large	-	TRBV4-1	CASSPESWTATNEKLFF	TGCGCCAGCAGCCCTGAATCCTGGACTGCAACTAATGAAAAACTGTTTTTT
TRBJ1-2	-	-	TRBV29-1	CSGWTRGGGYTF	TGCAGCGGCTGGACACGGGGGGGTGGCTACACCTTC
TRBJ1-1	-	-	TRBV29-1	CSVVRPGAATEAFF	TGCAGCGTTGTGAGGCCGGGGGCAGCCACTGAAGCTTTCTTT
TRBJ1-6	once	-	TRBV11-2	CASSLGSPLHF	TGTGCCAGCAGCTTAGGTTCACCCCTCCACTTT
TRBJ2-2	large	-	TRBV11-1	CASSPLGLLELGELFF	TGTGCCAGCAGCCCGCTGGGTCTCCTGGAACTCGGGGAGCTGTTTTTT
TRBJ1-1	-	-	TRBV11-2	CASSPLRARGLRTEAFF	TGTGCCAGCAGCCCACTCCGGGCCCGGGGGCTAAGAACTGAAGCTTTCTTT
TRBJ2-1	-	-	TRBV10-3	CAISENAEVYNEQFF	TGTGCCATCAGTGAGAACGCGGAAGTCTACAATGAGCAGTTCTTC
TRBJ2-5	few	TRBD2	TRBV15	CATSRGGGGVETQYF	TGTGCCACCAGCAGGGGCGGGGGGGGCGTGGAGACCCAGTACTTC
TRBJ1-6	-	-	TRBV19	CASRYYNSPLHF	TGTGCCAGTAGGTACTATAATTCACCCCTCCACTTT
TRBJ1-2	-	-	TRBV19	CASSPTEGTYGYTF	TGTGCCAGTAGTCCTACAGAGGGGACCTATGGCTACACCTTC
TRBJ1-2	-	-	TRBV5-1	CASSSDLYGYTF	TGCGCCAGCAGCTCGGACCTCTATGGCTACACCTTC
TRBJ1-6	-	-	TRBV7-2	CASSLSAPRNSPLHF	TGTGCCAGCAGCTTATCAGCCCCTAGGAATTCACCCCTCCACTTT
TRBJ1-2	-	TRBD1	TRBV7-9	CASSPGTGVKGYTF	TGTGCCAGCAGCCCCGGGACAGGGGTCAAAGGCTACACCTTC
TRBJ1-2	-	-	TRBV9	CASSAGGSQGYTF	TGTGCCAGCAGCGCCGGGGGATCGCAGGGCTACACCTTC
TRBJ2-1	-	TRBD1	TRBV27	CASSLQGQGGSEQFF	TGTGCCAGCAGTTTACAGGGACAGGGAGGTAGTGAGCAGTTCTTC
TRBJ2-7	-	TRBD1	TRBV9	CASSFADRAYEQYF	TGTGCCAGCAGCTTTGCGGACAGGGCCTACGAGCAGTACTTC
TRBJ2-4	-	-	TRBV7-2	CASSFSAMKNIQYF	TGTGCCAGCAGCTTCTCGGCCATGAAAAACATTCAGTACTTC
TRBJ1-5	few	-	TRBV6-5	CASRASGGVIQPQHF	TGTGCCAGCAGAGCTAGCGGGGGCGTCATTCAGCCCCAGCATTTT
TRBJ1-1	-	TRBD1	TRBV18	CASSLEGQENTEAFF	TGTGCCAGCTCACTCGAGGGACAGGAGAACACTGAAGCTTTCTTT
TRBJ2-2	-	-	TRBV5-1	CASSLDSGDPNTGELFF	TGCGCCAGCAGCTTGGATTCCGGGGACCCGAACACCGGGGAGCTGTTTTTT
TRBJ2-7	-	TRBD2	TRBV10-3	CATVAGGGEQYF	TGTGCCACCGTAGCGGGGGGTGGTGAGCAGTACTTC
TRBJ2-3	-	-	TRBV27	CAIADPTDTQYF	TGTGCCATCGCGGACCCCACAGATACGCAGTATTTT
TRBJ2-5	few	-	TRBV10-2	CASKQTYQETQYF	TGCGCCAGCAAACAAACCTACCAAGAGACCCAGTACTTC
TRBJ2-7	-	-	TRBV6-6	CASSLGPTYEQYF	TGTGCCAGCAGCCTTGGACCAACCTACGAGCAGTACTTC
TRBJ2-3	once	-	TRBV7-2	CASSLGTDTQYF	TGTGCCAGCAGCTTAGGAACAGATACGCAGTATTTT
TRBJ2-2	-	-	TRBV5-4	CAARGPAGELFF	TGTGCCGCACGCGGACCGGCCGGGGAGCTGTTTTTT
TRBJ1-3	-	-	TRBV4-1	CASSPSPDRRGNTIYF	TGCGCCAGCAGCCCCTCCCCCGACAGGAGAGGAAACACCATATATTTT
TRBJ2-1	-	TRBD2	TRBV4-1	CASSQDGTSGGAVEQFF	TGCGCCAGCAGCCAAGACGGGACTAGCGGGGGGGCGGTTGAGCAGTTCTTC
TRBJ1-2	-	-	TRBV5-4	CASRTRQANYGYTF	TGTGCCAGCAGGACCCGGCAGGCTAACTATGGCTACACCTTC
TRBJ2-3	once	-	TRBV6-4	CASSSGLEYTQYF	TGTGCCAGCAGTTCCGGTTTGGAATATACGCAGTATTTT
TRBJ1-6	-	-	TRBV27	CASSSDASPLHF	TGTGCCAGCAGTTCGGACGCTTCACCCCTCCACTTT
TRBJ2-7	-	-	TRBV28	CASLPTGLGKQYF	TGTGCCAGCCTTCCCACAGGGCTTGGGAAGCAGTACTTC
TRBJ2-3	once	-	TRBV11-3	CASSSARGAGTQYF	TGTGCCAGCAGCTCCGCCCGGGGGGCAGGTACGCAGTATTTT
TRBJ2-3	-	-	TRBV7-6	CASSNRDSTEDTQYF	TGTGCCAGCAGCAACCGGGACTCAACGGAAGATACGCAGTATTTT
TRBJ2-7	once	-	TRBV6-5	CASSASPTPLYEQYF	TGTGCCAGCAGTGCGAGCCCCACCCCGCTATACGAGCAGTACTTC
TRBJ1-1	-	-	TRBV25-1	CASSEPGMNTEAFF	TGTGCCAGCAGTGAGCCCGGGATGAACACTGAAGCTTTCTTT
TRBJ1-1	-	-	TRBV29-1	CSGRDQINTEAFF	TGCAGCGGGCGGGACCAAATTAACACTGAAGCTTTCTTT